This passage covers 3 T cell receptor beta chains from one sample sequenced in a study of cytomegalovirus exposure and HLA in healthy donors. Primers for the PCR totalled 60 Vbeta and 13 Jbeta. The table came from immunoSEQ multiplex PCR; TCRdb's copy has only in-frame clones and leaves some out. Seen here are some 150,000 clones, 80% observed once, and the top ten hold around 9.8%. Source material: PBMCs. The origin of the receptors is a man younger than 35 in good health and CMV-seropositive.

This clone was seen a few times. The chain uses TRBV2 and TRBJ1-5, with 7 nucleotides matching TRBD1. The CDR3 totals 17 residues. In germline, CDR1 is SNHLY, CDR2 FYNNEI. J was trimmed by 6 bases and V by 5 bases; bases with no gene match: 16. The CDR3 here is CASSFAPPSTGSQPQHF. CDR3 nucleotide sequence: TGTGCCAGCAGTTTCGCCCCGCCCTCGACAGGGTCTCAGCCCCAGCATTTT.

On this clone itself: The sample has other DNA sequences that encode this CDR3 too. The chain recombines TRBV7-2 with TRBJ2-1; D is possibly TRBD1 (6 bases). Trimming removed 5 bases from V and 4 bases from J, with 18 bases in between. Germline loops: CDR1 SGHTA, CDR2 FQGNSA. The CDR3 consists of 16 residues. The CDR3 bases are TGTGCCAGCAGCATAGATTTGGGGGCTCAATACAATGAGCAGTTCTTC. It is translated as CASSIDLGAQYNEQFF.

The V call is TRBV5-1, the J call TRBJ2-1; 8 bases fit TRBD2. The length of the CDR3 is 16 residues. Looked up from germline, CDR1 is SGHRS and CDR2 is YFSETQ. Trimming removed 0 bases from V and 5 bases from J; junction bases left unmatched: 7. The CDR3: CASSLGPAGDHNEQFF. CDR3 DNA: TGCGCCAGCAGCTTGGGGCCAGCGGGAGACCACAATGAGCAGTTCTTC. Based on the CDR3 plus reference TRBV5-1 and TRBJ2-1, the full variable domain is KAGVTQTPRYLIKTRGQQVTLSCSPISGHRSVSWYQQTPGQGLQFLFEYFSETQRNKGNFPGRFSGRQFSNSRSEMNVSTLELGDSALYLCASSLGPAGDHNEQFFGPGTRLTVL.